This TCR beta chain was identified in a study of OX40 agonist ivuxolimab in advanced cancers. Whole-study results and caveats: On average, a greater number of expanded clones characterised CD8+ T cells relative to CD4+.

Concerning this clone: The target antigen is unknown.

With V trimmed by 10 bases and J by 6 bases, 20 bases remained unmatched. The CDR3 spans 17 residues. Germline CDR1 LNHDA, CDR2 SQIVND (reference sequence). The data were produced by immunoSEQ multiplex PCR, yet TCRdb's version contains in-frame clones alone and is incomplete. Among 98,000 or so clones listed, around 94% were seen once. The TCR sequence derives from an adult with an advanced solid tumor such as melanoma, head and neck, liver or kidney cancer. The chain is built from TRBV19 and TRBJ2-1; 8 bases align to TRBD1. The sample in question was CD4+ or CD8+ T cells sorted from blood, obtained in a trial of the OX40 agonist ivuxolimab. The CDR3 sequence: CATNSLSGTGIGNEQFF. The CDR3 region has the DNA TGTGCCACCAATAGCCTGTCCGGGACAGGAATCGGCAATGAGCAGTTCTTC. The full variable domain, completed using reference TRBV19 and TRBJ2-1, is DGGITQSPKYLFRKEGQNVTLSCEQNLNHDAMYWYRQDPGQGLRLIYYSQIVNDFQKGDIAEGYSVSREKKESFPLTVTSAQKNPTAFYLCATNSLSGTGIGNEQFFGPGTRLTVL.